The TCR beta chain under discussion was sequenced for a study of blood T cells in healthy people across ages. Whole-study context: Template switching captured about one barcoded beta molecule per two T cells.

Findings and caveats of the study: Relative to aged donors, long-lived donors carried more naive CD4+ cells and displayed higher diversity.

Then a second PCR, running roughly 7 to 11 cycles, was carried out with a sample-barcoded 5' primer and a J-beta primer mix. TCRdb re-called the 5' RACE reads through MiXCR, storing one row per CDR3 protein. The table includes 800,000 to 950,000 distinct CDR3 sequences, just under 30% detected once. Aged roughly 6 to 95, donors were systemically healthy Caucasians from Russia. In regard to this clonotype: Its target is unknown.

Germline V gene data show CDR1 as SGHNT and CDR2 as YYREEE (reference sequence). The length of the CDR3 is 14 residues. Trimming cost V 1 base and J 7 bases; bases outside gene matches: 5. The sample was also reused in another study, on T cells of mothers and their children. As reported in that work: Donation was provided by three healthy Caucasian mothers along with their six children.

The V and J genes are TRBV5-4 and TRBJ2-5, with 9 bases matching TRBD2. Sequenced input: blood. The receptor was derived from a woman aged 40 to 50 in good health. CDR3 in amino acids: CASSLSSGGGTQYF. The CDR3 DNA is TGTGCCAGCAGCTTGAGTAGCGGGGGAGGGACCCAGTACTTC.